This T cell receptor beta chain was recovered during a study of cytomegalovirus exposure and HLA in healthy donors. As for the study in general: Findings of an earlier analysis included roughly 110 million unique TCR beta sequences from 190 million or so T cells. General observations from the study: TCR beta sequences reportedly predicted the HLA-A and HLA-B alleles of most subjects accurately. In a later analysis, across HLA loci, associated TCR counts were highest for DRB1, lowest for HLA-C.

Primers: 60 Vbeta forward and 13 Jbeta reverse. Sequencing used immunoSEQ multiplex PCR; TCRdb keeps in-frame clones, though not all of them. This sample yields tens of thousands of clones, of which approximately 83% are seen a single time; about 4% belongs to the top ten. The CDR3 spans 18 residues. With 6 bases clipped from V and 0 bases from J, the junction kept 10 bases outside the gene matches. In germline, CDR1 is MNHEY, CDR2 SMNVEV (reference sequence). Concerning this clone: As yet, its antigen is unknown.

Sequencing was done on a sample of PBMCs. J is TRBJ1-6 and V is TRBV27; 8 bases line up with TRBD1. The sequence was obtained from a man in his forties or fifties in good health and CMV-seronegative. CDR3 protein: CASSYRTGTSSYNSPLHF. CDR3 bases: TGTGCCAGCAGCTATAGGACAGGGACGAGCTCCTATAATTCACCCCTCCACTTT.